This entry lists 6 T cell receptor beta chains sequenced from one sample in a study of T cell repertoires in cytomegalovirus infection. MiXCR was run by TCRdb on the reads, yielding one entry per CDR3 protein. The table lists 250,000 to 350,000 distinct CDR3 sequences, about 23% of them singletons, with more than 11% in the top ten. Input material: PBMCs. The source of these receptors is a human donor in good health (CMV status not recorded). Some clones in this sample may be carry-over from other donors' samples.

The rearrangement uses TRBV7-9 and TRBJ2-5, with 11 positions matching TRBD1. The V segment lost 5 bases and the J segment 3 bases; nucleotides outside the gene matches: 5. CDR1 and CDR2 from the germline V gene are SEHNR and FQNEAQ (reference sequence). The CDR3 has 15 residues. This CDR3 reads CASSKGQGAEETQYF. Here the CDR3 DNA reads TGTGCCAGCAGCAAAGGACAGGGGGCAGAAGAGACCCAGTACTTC.

The chain carries TRBV20-1 and TRBJ2-3; 11 positions match TRBD1. Germline V lookup: CDR1 DFQATT, CDR2 SNEGSKA (reference sequence). The junction had 7 bases not matched to a gene; V was cut back by 5 bases and J by 3 bases. The CDR3 is 15 residues long. The CDR3 DNA sequence: TGCAGTGCTGAGGACAGGGGGCGTAAGACAGATACGCAGTATTTT. It is translated as CSAEDRGRKTDTQYF.

This clonotype was detected only a few times. The chain has TRBV25-1 and TRBJ1-4; D gene uncertain. The CDR3 runs 12 residues. Germline V gene data show CDR1 as MGHDK and CDR2 as SYGVNS. Trimming removed 4 bases from V and 8 bases from J, with 8 bases in between. The CDR3 spells CASSGGREKLFF. The CDR3 DNA is TGTGCCAGCAGTGGAGGGAGAGAAAAACTGTTTTTT.

This clonotype showed up just a few times. V is TRBV11-2 and J is TRBJ2-7; D could derive from TRBD1 or TRBD2 (5 bases each). The V and J ends lost 8 bases and 4 bases respectively, with 21 bases between them. This CDR3 has 15 residues. Germline CDR1 SGHAT, CDR2 FQNNGV. CDR3 residues: CASRVHPTGGYEQYF. The CDR3 nucleotides read TGTGCCAGCCGCGTCCACCCTACTGGGGGATACGAGCAGTACTTC.

The chain is built from TRBV7-2 and TRBJ1-2, with D possibly TRBD1 on 5 matching bases. The germline V gene encodes CDR1 SGHTA and CDR2 FQGNSA. There are 15 residues in the CDR3. With 0 bases removed from V and 6 bases from J, the gap between germline ends came to 14 bases. CDR3: CASSLAPGAGDGYTF. CDR3 sequence (DNA): TGTGCCAGCAGCTTAGCGCCTGGGGCTGGGGATGGCTACACCTTC.

The genes are TRBV7-9 and TRBJ2-5; D remains unclear. The CDR3 runs to 12 residues. The germline V gene has CDR1 SEHNR and CDR2 FQNEAQ (reference sequence). Trimming took 2 bases from V and 9 from J, leaving 10 bases between them. In nucleotides, the CDR3 is TGTGCCAGCAGCTTACCCGGTCGGGCCCAGTACTTC. Translation: CASSLPGRAQYF.